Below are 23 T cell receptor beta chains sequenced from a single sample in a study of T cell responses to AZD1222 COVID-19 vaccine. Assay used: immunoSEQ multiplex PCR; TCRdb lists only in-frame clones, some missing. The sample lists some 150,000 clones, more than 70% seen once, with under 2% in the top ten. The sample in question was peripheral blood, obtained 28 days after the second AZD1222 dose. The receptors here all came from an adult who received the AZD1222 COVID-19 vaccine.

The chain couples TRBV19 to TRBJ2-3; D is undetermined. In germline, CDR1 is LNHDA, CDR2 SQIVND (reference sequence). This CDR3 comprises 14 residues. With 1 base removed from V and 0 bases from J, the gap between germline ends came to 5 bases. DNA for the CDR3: TGTGCCAGTAGTATAGGTCCTAGCACAGATACGCAGTATTTT. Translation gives CASSIGPSTDTQYF.

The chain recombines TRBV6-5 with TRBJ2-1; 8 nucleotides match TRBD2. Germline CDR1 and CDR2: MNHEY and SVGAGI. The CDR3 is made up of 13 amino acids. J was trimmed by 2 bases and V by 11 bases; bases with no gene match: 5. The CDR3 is CAARGGAYNEQFF. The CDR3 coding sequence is TGTGCCGCACGGGGGGGAGCCTACAATGAGCAGTTCTTC.

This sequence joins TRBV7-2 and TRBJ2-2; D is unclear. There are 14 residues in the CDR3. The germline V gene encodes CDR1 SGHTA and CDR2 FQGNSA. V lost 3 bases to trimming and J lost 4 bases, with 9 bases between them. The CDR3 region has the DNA TGTGCCAGCAGCTTCACCCTGGGCACCGGGGAGCTGTTTTTT. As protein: CASSFTLGTGELFF.

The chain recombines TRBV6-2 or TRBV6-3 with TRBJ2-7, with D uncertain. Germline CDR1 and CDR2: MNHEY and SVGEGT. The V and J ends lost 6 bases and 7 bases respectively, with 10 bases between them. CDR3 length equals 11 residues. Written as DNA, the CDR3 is TGTGCCAGCAGCCACACACTTGAGCAGTACTTC. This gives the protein CASSHTLEQYF.

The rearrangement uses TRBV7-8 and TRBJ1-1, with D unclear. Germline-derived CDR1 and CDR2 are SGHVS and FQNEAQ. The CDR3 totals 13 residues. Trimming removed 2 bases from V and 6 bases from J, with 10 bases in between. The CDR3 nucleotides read TGTGCCAGCAGCTTAACGGGTCAGGCTGAAGCTTTCTTT. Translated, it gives CASSLTGQAEAFF.

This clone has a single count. CDR3 residues: CAIGRGSGANVLTF. The DNA for the CDR3 is TGTGCCATCGGGAGGGGCTCTGGGGCCAACGTCCTGACTTTC. V gene TRBV11-3 combines with J gene TRBJ2-6; TRBD2 aligns across 8 bases. This CDR3 region has 14 residues. V shed 10 bases, J shed 0 bases, and the junction held 2 bases outside the gene matches. Germline CDR1 reads SGHNT; CDR2 reads YENEEA.

CDR3 nucleotide sequence: TGTGCCCAAGGAGCGGGCTGGGGGAATGAGCAGTTCTTC. It is translated as CAQGAGWGNEQFF. The chain carries TRBV27 and TRBJ2-1; D is perhaps TRBD2 (6 bases). V was clipped by 11 bases and J by 7 bases, with 18 bases between them. The CDR3 sequence is 13 residues long. The germline V gene encodes CDR1 MNHEY and CDR2 SMNVEV (reference sequence).

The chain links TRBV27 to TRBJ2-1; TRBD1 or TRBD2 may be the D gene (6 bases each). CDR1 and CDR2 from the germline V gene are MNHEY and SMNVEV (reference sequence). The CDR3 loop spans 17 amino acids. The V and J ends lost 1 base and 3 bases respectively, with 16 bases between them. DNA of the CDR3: TGTGCCAGCAGTTTATACGGGGGCGAGGACCTCTACAATGAGCAGTTCTTC. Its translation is CASSLYGGEDLYNEQFF.

The CDR3 is CASSEVQGYNEQFF. The DNA for the CDR3 is TGTGCCAGCAGTGAAGTCCAGGGCTACAATGAGCAGTTCTTC. The rearrangement links TRBV2 to TRBJ2-1, with D possibly being TRBD1 (5 bases). Germline V lookup: CDR1 SNHLY, CDR2 FYNNEI. V lost 1 base and J lost 3, with 7 bases in between. The CDR3 covers 14 residues.

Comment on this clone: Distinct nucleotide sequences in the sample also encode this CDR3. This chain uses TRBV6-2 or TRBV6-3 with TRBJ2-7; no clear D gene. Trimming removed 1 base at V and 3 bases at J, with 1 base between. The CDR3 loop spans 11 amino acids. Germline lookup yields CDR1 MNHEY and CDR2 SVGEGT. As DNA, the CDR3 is TGTGCCAGCAGTTACTTCTACGAGCAGTACTTC. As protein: CASSYFYEQYF.

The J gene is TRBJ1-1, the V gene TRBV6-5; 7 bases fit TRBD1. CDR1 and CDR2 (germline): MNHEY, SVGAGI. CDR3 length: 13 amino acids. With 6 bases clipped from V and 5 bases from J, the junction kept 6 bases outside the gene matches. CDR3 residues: CASRRTGGTEAFF. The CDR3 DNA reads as TGTGCCAGCAGACGGACAGGTGGGACTGAAGCTTTCTTT.

Here the CDR3 DNA reads TGTGCCAGCACGGGCTACTTAGCTGATACGCAGTATTTT. Translating gives CASTGYLADTQYF. V usage is TRBV2 and J usage is TRBJ2-3, with no clear D. V lost 7 bases, J lost 6 bases, and 14 bases lay in between. Germline V gene sequence: CDR1 SNHLY, CDR2 FYNNEI. The CDR3 covers 13 residues.

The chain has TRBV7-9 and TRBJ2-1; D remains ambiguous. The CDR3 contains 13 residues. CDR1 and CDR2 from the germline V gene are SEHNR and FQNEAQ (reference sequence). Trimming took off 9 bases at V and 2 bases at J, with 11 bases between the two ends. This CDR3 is CARSSLPYNEQFF. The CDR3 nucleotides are TGTGCCAGAAGCAGCCTCCCCTACAATGAGCAGTTCTTC.

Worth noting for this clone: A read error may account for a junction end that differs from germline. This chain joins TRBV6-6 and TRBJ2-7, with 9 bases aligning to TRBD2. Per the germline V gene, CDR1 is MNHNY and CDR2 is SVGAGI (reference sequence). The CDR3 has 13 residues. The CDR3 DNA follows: TGTGCCAGCACCCCGGGACTAGCAACCCTTCGATCCTTC. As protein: CASTPGLATLRSF.

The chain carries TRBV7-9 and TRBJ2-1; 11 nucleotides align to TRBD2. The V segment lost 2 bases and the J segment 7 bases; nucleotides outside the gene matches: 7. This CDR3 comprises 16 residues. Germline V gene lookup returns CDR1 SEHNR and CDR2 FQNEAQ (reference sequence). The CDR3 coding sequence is TGTGCCAGCAGCTTACAACTAGCGGGAGCGGGTAATGAGCAGTTCTTC. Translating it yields CASSLQLAGAGNEQFF.

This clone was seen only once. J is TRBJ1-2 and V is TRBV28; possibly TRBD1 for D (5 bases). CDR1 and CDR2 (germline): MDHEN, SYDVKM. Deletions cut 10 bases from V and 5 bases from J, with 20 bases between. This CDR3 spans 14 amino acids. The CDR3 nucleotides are TGTGCCACCTCCGGGACCGCAGAAGGATATGGCTACACCTTC. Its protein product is CATSGTAEGYGYTF.

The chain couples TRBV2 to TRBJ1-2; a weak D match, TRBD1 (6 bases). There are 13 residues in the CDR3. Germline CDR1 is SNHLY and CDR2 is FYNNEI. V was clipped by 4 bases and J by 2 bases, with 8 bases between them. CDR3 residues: CASSGGGNYGYTF. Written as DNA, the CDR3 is TGTGCCAGCAGTGGAGGGGGGAACTATGGCTACACCTTC.

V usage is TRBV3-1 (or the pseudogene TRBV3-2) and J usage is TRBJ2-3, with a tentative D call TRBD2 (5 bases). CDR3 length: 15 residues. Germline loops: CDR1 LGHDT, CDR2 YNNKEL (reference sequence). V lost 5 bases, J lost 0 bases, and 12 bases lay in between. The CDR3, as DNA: TGTGCCAGCAGCTTCCGACGGACTAGCACAGATACGCAGTATTTT. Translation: CASSFRRTSTDTQYF.

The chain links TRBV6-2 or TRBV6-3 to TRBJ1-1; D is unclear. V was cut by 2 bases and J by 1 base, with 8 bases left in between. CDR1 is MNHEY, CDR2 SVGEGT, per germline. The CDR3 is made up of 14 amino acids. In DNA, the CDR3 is TGTGCCAGCAGTTACAGTAGCGAGAACACTGAAGCTTTCTTT. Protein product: CASSYSSENTEAFF.

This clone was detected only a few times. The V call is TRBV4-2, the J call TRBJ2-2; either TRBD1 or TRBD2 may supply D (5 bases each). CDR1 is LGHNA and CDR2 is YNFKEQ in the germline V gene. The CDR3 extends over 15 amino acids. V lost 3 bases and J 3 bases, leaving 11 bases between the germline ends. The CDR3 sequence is CASSQPGRHTGELFF. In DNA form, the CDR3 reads TGTGCCAGCAGCCAGCCGGGGCGGCACACCGGGGAGCTGTTTTTT.

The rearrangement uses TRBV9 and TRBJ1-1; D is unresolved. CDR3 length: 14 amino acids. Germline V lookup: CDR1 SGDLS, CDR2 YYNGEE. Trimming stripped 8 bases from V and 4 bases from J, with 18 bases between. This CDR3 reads CASTSGPGRTEAFF. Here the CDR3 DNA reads TGTGCCAGTACCTCAGGCCCTGGTCGCACTGAAGCTTTCTTT.

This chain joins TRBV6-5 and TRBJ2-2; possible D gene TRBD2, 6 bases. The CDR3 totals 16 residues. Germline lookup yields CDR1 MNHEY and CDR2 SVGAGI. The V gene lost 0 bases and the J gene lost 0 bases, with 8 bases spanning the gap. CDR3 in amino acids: CASSYSTGANTGELFF. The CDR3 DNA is TGTGCCAGCAGTTACTCTACGGGGGCGAACACCGGGGAGCTGTTTTTT.

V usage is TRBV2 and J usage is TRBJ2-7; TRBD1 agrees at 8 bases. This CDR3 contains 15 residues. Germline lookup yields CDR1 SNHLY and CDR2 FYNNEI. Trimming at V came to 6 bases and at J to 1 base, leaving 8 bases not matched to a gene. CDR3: CASSPQGALSYEQYF. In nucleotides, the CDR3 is TGTGCCAGCAGCCCCCAGGGGGCGCTTTCCTACGAGCAGTACTTC. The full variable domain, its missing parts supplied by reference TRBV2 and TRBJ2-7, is EPEVTQTPSHQVTQMGQEVILRCVPISNHLYFYWYRQILGQKVEFLVSFYNNEISEKSEIFDDQFSVERPDGSNFTLKIRSTKLEDSAMYFCASSPQGALSYEQYFGPGTRLTVT.